This T cell receptor beta chain stems from a study of T cell responses to AZD1222 COVID-19 vaccine. Produced via immunoSEQ multiplex PCR; TCRdb's table is partial and in-frame only. The data show some 74,000 clones, 70% to 90% seen once. Germline V gene lookup returns CDR1 KGHSH and CDR2 LQKENI. The CDR3 contains 17 residues. V was clipped by 3 bases and J by 2 bases; unmatched bases: 11. The clonotype originates from an adult who received the AZD1222 COVID-19 vaccine. V usage is TRBV18 and J usage is TRBJ1-2; 8 bases are shared with TRBD1. The specimen comprised peripheral blood, sampled 28 days after the second AZD1222 dose. The CDR3 DNA follows: TGTGCCAGCTCACCGCTAGGGACAGGAACTGCCAACTATGGCTACACCTTC. This codes for CASSPLGTGTANYGYTF.